Presented here are 22 T cell receptor beta chains from one specimen sequenced in a study of beta chain features in type 1 diabetes. Study-wide results and caveats: Moderate but significant shortening of TCRB CDR3s was recorded in all four CD4+ subsets from Type 1 diabetes patients.

Every isolated RNA sample was fully reverse transcribed, so sequencing captured expressed TCRB transcripts. Using immunoSEQ multiplex PCR, the repertoire was profiled, and TCRdb retains in-frame clones only, with some absent. Of around 690,000 clones listed, under 15% were seen once; the top ten hold roughly 0.12%. These receptors are not linked to any known antigen. Sequencing used naive CD4+ T cells from blood. Receptor source: a man aged 25-45 years with type 1 diabetes.

This chain uses TRBV6-1 with TRBJ1-2; D possibly corresponds to TRBD1 (6 bases). V was cut by 9 bases and J by 4 bases, with 21 bases left in between. The CDR3 has 15 amino acids. Germline CDR1 is MNHNS and CDR2 is SASEGT. In nucleotides, the CDR3 is TGTGCCAGTCTGGGCCGGGGACAACAACTCTATGGCTACACCTTC. Its protein product is CASLGRGQQLYGYTF.

This clone was detected only a few times. The chain has TRBV19 and TRBJ1-1; no firm D call. From germline, CDR1 is LNHDA and CDR2 SQIVND (reference sequence). With 5 bases removed from V and 8 bases from J, the gap between germline ends came to 12 bases. The CDR3 is 12 amino acids. This CDR3 reads CASSSFGFEAFF. Here the CDR3 DNA reads TGTGCCAGTAGTTCATTCGGTTTCGAAGCTTTCTTT.

V is TRBV5-4 and J is TRBJ1-6; D unclear. CDR3 length: 12 amino acids. Between the trimmed V and J ends, which lost 4 bases and 8 bases, there was a span of 7 bases. CDR1 SGHNT and CDR2 YYREEE come from the germline V gene (reference sequence). The CDR3 sequence is CASSGGHSPLHF. The CDR3 DNA reads as TGTGCCAGCAGCGGCGGGCATTCACCCCTCCACTTT.

V usage is TRBV7-9 and J usage is TRBJ2-2, with a possible D match to TRBD2 (6 bases). V was shortened by 11 bases and J by 7 bases, with 14 bases between the two germline ends. The CDR3 length is 12 residues. Germline CDR1 is SEHNR and CDR2 is FQNEAQ (reference sequence). The CDR3 DNA sequence: TGTGCCCCGGGAAGGGAGGTCGGGGAGCTGTTTTTT. This encodes CAPGREVGELFF.

The genes are TRBV11-2 and TRBJ1-2; D is ambiguous. With 5 bases removed from V and 4 bases from J, the gap between germline ends came to 8 bases. Germline V gene lookup returns CDR1 SGHAT and CDR2 FQNNGV. The CDR3 totals 12 residues. The CDR3, as DNA: TGTGCCAGCAGCCCCCGAGGCTATGGCTACACCTTC. Translating gives CASSPRGYGYTF.

V usage is TRBV4-2 and J usage is TRBJ1-5; D not certain. With 0 bases removed from V and 6 bases from J, the gap between germline ends came to 6 bases. Germline V gene data show CDR1 as LGHNA and CDR2 as YNFKEQ. There are 13 residues in the CDR3. CDR3 nucleotide sequence: TGTGCCAGCAGCCAAGAAGGGATTCAGCCCCAGCATTTT. Translated: CASSQEGIQPQHF.

This clone has just a few counts. CDR3 protein: CASRFRNGYTF. DNA of the CDR3: TGTGCAAGTCGCTTTAGGAATGGCTACACCTTC. The rearrangement joins TRBV12-2 to TRBJ1-2. TRBV12-2 is given as a pseudogene. The CDR3 sequence is 11 residues long.

The sample holds a few counts of this clone. The chain has TRBV28 and TRBJ2-1; TRBD1 or TRBD2 may be the D gene (5 bases each). This CDR3 spans 13 amino acids. CDR1 is MDHEN and CDR2 is SYDVKM in the germline V gene. V gave up 3 bases and J gave up 10 bases, with 13 bases separating them. For the CDR3, the DNA is TGTGCCAGCAGTTTGCCCGGGACCACAGAGCAGTTCTTC. It encodes CASSLPGTTEQFF.

This clone was detected a few times. The CDR3, as DNA: TGTGCCAGCAGCCAGACTCTGACAAATAACTATGGCTACACCTTC. It encodes CASSQTLTNNYGYTF. The V call is TRBV4-2, the J call TRBJ1-2; no clear D gene. The V and J ends lost 3 bases and 1 base respectively, with 12 bases between them. CDR1 LGHNA and CDR2 YNFKEQ come from the germline V gene. The length of the CDR3 is 15 residues.

V gene TRBV6-5 combines with J gene TRBJ2-3; 9 nucleotides match TRBD2. The V gene end was trimmed by 2 bases and the J gene end by 7 bases; junction bases not matched to a gene: 7. CDR3 size: 15 residues. Germline CDR1 is MNHEY and CDR2 is SVGAGI. CDR3 in amino acids: CASSYRGTSSYTQYF. The CDR3 DNA sequence: TGTGCCAGCAGTTACCGCGGGACTAGCAGCTATACGCAGTATTTT.

The chain combines TRBV4-3 with TRBJ2-1; 7 nucleotides line up with TRBD2. Germline assignment: CDR1 LGHNA and CDR2 YSLEER. V trimming: 3 bases; J trimming: 7 bases; junction bases outside the gene matches: 6. There are 14 residues in the CDR3. The CDR3 reads CASSQGGGRNEQFF. CDR3 coding DNA: TGCGCCAGCAGCCAGGGGGGAGGGAGGAATGAGCAGTTCTTC.

The chain combines TRBV2 with TRBJ1-3; D gene uncertain. This CDR3 region has 16 residues. Trimming took off 1 base at V and 0 bases at J, with 10 bases between the two ends. From germline, CDR1 is SNHLY and CDR2 FYNNEI. The chain's CDR3 is CASSEGLLRSGNTIYF. CDR3 in DNA: TGTGCCAGCAGTGAAGGGTTGCTTCGCTCTGGAAACACCATATATTTT.

The chain has TRBV29-1 and TRBJ2-5; D is perhaps TRBD1 (5 bases). The CDR3 extends over 14 amino acids. V lost 0 bases and J lost 5, with 13 bases in between. Germline V CDR1 and CDR2: SQVTM, ANQGSEA. The CDR3: CSVEDIRGRETQYF. CDR3 DNA: TGCAGCGTTGAAGATATAAGGGGTCGGGAGACCCAGTACTTC.

This chain uses TRBV15 with TRBJ2-3; 8 bases map to TRBD2. In germline, CDR1 is LNHNV, CDR2 YYDKDF (reference sequence). This CDR3 contains 13 residues. The V segment lost 9 bases and the J segment 1 base; nucleotides outside the gene matches: 3. Here the CDR3 reads CATRAGGTDTQYF. The CDR3 bases are TGTGCCACTAGAGCGGGGGGCACAGATACGCAGTATTTT.

The V call is TRBV4-1, the J call TRBJ1-3; 9 bases line up with TRBD1. Germline V lookup: CDR1 MGHRA, CDR2 YSYEKL. This CDR3 is 19 amino acids long. After removal of 3 bases from V and 2 bases from J, the junction contained 14 bases not matched to a gene. CDR3 region: CASSHTGKPGQGTGNTIYF. DNA of the CDR3: TGCGCCAGCAGCCATACCGGGAAACCTGGACAGGGGACTGGAAACACCATATATTTT.

This chain joins TRBV4-3 and TRBJ2-1; weak D call: TRBD2 (5 bases). The CDR3 has 17 amino acids. Trimming stripped 2 bases from V and 7 bases from J, with 21 bases between. Germline-derived CDR1 and CDR2 are LGHNA and YSLEER. CDR3: CASSQSHISVGRNEQFF. The CDR3 region has the DNA TGCGCCAGCAGCCAATCCCATATTAGCGTAGGAAGGAATGAGCAGTTCTTC.

The sample holds a few counts of this clone. The V call is TRBV7-9, the J call TRBJ2-5; 7 nucleotides match TRBD2. The ends lost 5 bases at V and 4 bases at J; junction bases unmatched: 7. Germline V CDR1 and CDR2: SEHNR, FQNEAQ (reference sequence). The length of the CDR3 is 14 residues. CDR3 sequence reads: CASSRRGGRETQYF. The CDR3 DNA reads TGTGCCAGCAGCCGCCGCGGGGGACGAGAGACCCAGTACTTC.

Remarks on this clone: In the same sample, other DNA sequences code for this CDR3. DNA for the CDR3: TGTGCCAGCAGCGTTCGCGACACTGAAGCTTTCTTT. Its protein product is CASSVRDTEAFF. The chain is built from TRBV9 and TRBJ1-1; D remains unclear. The CDR3 consists of 12 residues. Trimming pared 2 bases from V and 3 bases from J, leaving 5 bases between. Germline values: CDR1 SGDLS, CDR2 YYNGEE. Together with reference TRBV9 and TRBJ1-1, the CDR3 gives the full variable domain: DSGVTQTPKHLITATGQRVTLRCSPRSGDLSVYWYQQSLDQGLQFLIQYYNGEERAKGNILERFSAQQFPDLHSELNLSSLELGDSALYFCASSVRDTEAFFGQGTRLTVV.

The sample holds a few counts of this clone. The chain is built from TRBV7-8 and TRBJ2-1; TRBD2 matches 7 bases. Unmatched junction bases numbered 5, after V lost 5 bases and J lost 4 bases. This CDR3 is built from 14 residues. The germline CDR1 and CDR2 sequences are SGHVS and FQNEAQ. CDR3 loop: CASSLGLPYNEQFF. The CDR3 nucleotides are TGTGCCAGCAGCCTGGGACTACCGTACAATGAGCAGTTCTTC.

The J gene is TRBJ2-3, the V gene TRBV4-3; D may be TRBD2 (6 bases). The CDR3 contains 16 residues. The germline CDR1 and CDR2 sequences are LGHNA and YSLEER. The V end was cut by 4 bases, the J end by 3 bases, with 17 bases between. CDR3 sequence: CASSPGPPGTTDTQYF. For the CDR3, the DNA is TGCGCCAGCAGCCCCGGCCCCCCGGGGACTACAGATACGCAGTATTTT.

This clone has only a few counts. The V gene is TRBV6-1, the J gene TRBJ1-2; D remains unclear. The CDR3 length is 17 residues. Per germline, CDR1 MNHNS and CDR2 SASEGT. V lost 0 bases, J lost 8 bases, and 22 bases lay in between. The CDR3 spells CASSEALFQAAQVGYTF. The CDR3 DNA follows: TGTGCCAGCAGTGAAGCGCTATTCCAGGCAGCTCAAGTGGGCTACACCTTC.

A note on this clone: One end of the junction fails to match germline, which may point to a read error. The chain recombines TRBV5-4 with TRBJ2-7, with D possibly being TRBD2 (5 bases). Germline V CDR1 and CDR2: SGHNT, YYREEE (reference sequence). This CDR3 is built from 15 residues. The CDR3 loop reads CASSERARGSYEQYF. The CDR3 DNA reads TGCGCCAGCAGCGAAAGGGCCCGAGGGTCCTACGAGCAGTACTTC.